This T cell receptor (beta chain) was recorded in a study of response to subunit inactivated influenza vaccine. Study observations and caveats: That few new T cells are recruited by each seasonal influenza vaccination was the authors' suggestion.

One entry per CDR3 protein results from TCRdb running MiXCR on the RT-PCR reads. Of 400,000 to 650,000 distinct CDR3 sequences listed, 6.5% to 8% were seen once; the top ten hold 10% to 15%. Per the germline V gene, CDR1 is MDHEN and CDR2 is SYDVKM. J was trimmed by 5 bases and V by 10 bases; bases with no gene match: 10. The length of the CDR3 is 14 residues. This clonotype was picked up many times. What it binds is unknown. This sequence joins TRBV28 and TRBJ2-2, with 7 bases fitting TRBD1. Sequencing used PBMCs from blood, obtained around 25 months after vaccination. The receptor was isolated from a man aged 50 to 69 who received an inactivated influenza vaccine. CDR3 nucleotide sequence: TGTGCCATCAGACAGGGAAGTAATACCGGGGAGCTGTTTTTT. It codes for CAIRQGSNTGELFF.